Listed below are T cell receptor beta chains from one sample, sequenced in a study of CD8+CD57+ T cells in acquired aplastic anemia. One entry per CDR3 protein results from TCRdb running MiXCR on the reads. The sample gives more than 150,000 distinct CDR3 sequences, over 60% of which show up once; roughly 50% is in the top ten. The specimen was sorted CD4+, CD8+, or CD8+CD57+ T cells (not recorded which) from PBMCs. Every receptor here comes from a human donor with severe aplastic anemia or a healthy control (not recorded which). The CDR3 runs from the conserved cysteine through the conserved F or W. Each record gives: V gene, D gene, J gene, clone size, CDR3 DNA, CDR3 protein. D genes are given only for firm matches. Where a row states a size, it is once, few, many or the class of an expanded clone; other rows omit it.

V: TRBV6-5
D: TRBD2
J: TRBJ2-7
size: many
DNA: TGTGCCAGCAGTTACTCCGAAACTAGCGGGGGGCCTGACTCCTACGAGCAGTACTTC
CDR3: CASSYSETSGGPDSYEQYF

V: TRBV19
D: TRBD1
J: TRBJ1-1
size: NA
DNA: TGTGCCAGTAGTATCCCGGGACAGGGGGGAACTGAAGCTTTCTTT
CDR3: CASSIPGQGGTEAFF

V: TRBV5-8
D: NA
J: TRBJ1-2
size: NA
DNA: TGTGCCAGCAGCGCGAGGGCACCCTATGGCTACACCTTC
CDR3: CASSARAPYGYTF

V: TRBV2
D: TRBD1
J: TRBJ2-5
size: few
DNA: TGTGCCAGCAGTGAGAGACAGGGGCAAGAGACCCAGTACTTC
CDR3: CASSERQGQETQYF

V: TRBV2
D: NA
J: TRBJ2-7
size: NA
DNA: TGTGCCAGCAGACAACGAGGGACGACTAACGAGCAGTACTTC
CDR3: CASRQRGTTNEQYF

V: TRBV12-3/TRBV12-4
D: NA
J: TRBJ1-2
size: NA
DNA: TGTGCCAGCAGGTCAGGGGTTTTCTATGGCTACACCTTC
CDR3: CASRSGVFYGYTF

V: TRBV20-1
D: NA
J: TRBJ2-7
size: many
DNA: TGCAGTGTCTACCAAGGGGCTTTCTACGAGCAGTACTTC
CDR3: CSVYQGAFYEQYF

V: TRBV29-1
D: NA
J: TRBJ2-1
size: NA
DNA: TGCAGCGTTGAAAGGGGGGGAAATGAGCAGTTCTTC
CDR3: CSVERGGNEQFF

V: TRBV10-1
D: NA
J: TRBJ1-1
size: few
DNA: TGCGCCAGCAGTGAAGGGGGCACTGAAGCTTTCTTT
CDR3: CASSEGGTEAFF

V: TRBV2
D: NA
J: TRBJ1-1
size: NA
DNA: TGTGCCAGCAGTGGGGGGGCGTATACTGAAGCTTTCTTT
CDR3: CASSGGAYTEAFF

V: TRBV10-3
D: NA
J: TRBJ1-6
size: NA
DNA: TGTGCCAGCGGGACGGGTTCTAATTCACCCCTCCACTTT
CDR3: CASGTGSNSPLHF

V: TRBV9
D: NA
J: TRBJ1-1
size: once
DNA: TGTGCCAGCAGCTTAACCCAACAGGGAGTTGAAGCTTTCTTT
CDR3: CASSLTQQGVEAFF

V: TRBV20-1
D: NA
J: TRBJ1-4
size: NA
DNA: TGCAGTGTAGGGCAGGTTAATGAAAAACTGTTTTTT
CDR3: CSVGQVNEKLFF

V: TRBV19
D: TRBD2
J: TRBJ2-7
size: NA
DNA: TGTGCCAGTAGTCAAAGCGGGGCCTACGAGCAGTACTTC
CDR3: CASSQSGAYEQYF